One and the same sample provided the 27 T cell receptor beta chains below, sequenced in a study of blood T cells in healthy people across ages. Primed by a sample-barcoded 5' primer and a J-beta primer mix, a second PCR proceeded for roughly 7 to 12 cycles. TCRdb ran MiXCR on the 5' RACE reads and lists one entry per CDR3 protein. The sample has roughly 680,000 distinct CDR3 sequences; around 45% are singletons. Material: blood. Every receptor here comes from a woman aged 55-70 years in good health.

The CDR3 DNA sequence: TGTGCCAGCAGCGTTAGACAGGGGGAAGGGACCCAGTACTTC. Translated, it gives CASSVRQGEGTQYF. This chain links TRBV7-2 with TRBJ2-5, with 9 bases that match TRBD1. Germline CDR1 SGHTA, CDR2 FQGNSA. The CDR3 totals 14 residues. V dropped 5 bases and J dropped 7; count of bases not matched to a gene: 8.

This chain connects TRBV5-1 to TRBJ1-5, with D hard to call. V lost 3 bases, J lost 5 bases, and 9 bases lay in between. The CDR3 runs 13 residues. Germline-derived CDR1 and CDR2 are SGHRS and YFSETQ. The CDR3 loop is CASSWGPDQPQHF. The DNA for the CDR3 is TGCGCCAGCAGCTGGGGTCCGGATCAGCCCCAGCATTTT.

A note on this clonotype: The junction departs from the called germline gene at one end, perhaps through a read error. V usage is TRBV20-1 and J usage is TRBJ2-5, with D possibly being TRBD2 (5 bases). This CDR3 comprises 13 residues. CDR1 DFQATT and CDR2 SNEGSKA come from the germline V gene (reference sequence). The DNA for the CDR3 is TGCAGTGCGAGAGGGATCACCCCAGAGACCCAGTACTTC. This codes for CSARGITPETQYF.

CDR3 bases: TGTGCCAGCAGCTACCGGACAGGGGGCCGGATTGGCTACACCTTC. This codes for CASSYRTGGRIGYTF. The chain is built from TRBV7-2 and TRBJ1-2; 11 bases map to TRBD1. CDR1 is SGHTA and CDR2 is FQGNSA in the germline V gene. V gave up 4 bases and J gave up 7 bases; unmatched junction bases: 8. This CDR3 has 15 residues.

V is TRBV14 and J is TRBJ2-5, with 12 nucleotides matching TRBD1. Germline CDR1 is SGHDN and CDR2 is FVKESK. The CDR3 runs to 15 residues. The ends lost 4 bases at V and 5 bases at J; junction bases unmatched: 5. CDR3 in DNA: TGTGCCAGCAGCCTGATCGGGACAGGGGGCGAGACCCAGTACTTC. Translation: CASSLIGTGGETQYF.

This chain joins TRBV7-2 and TRBJ2-5, with TRBD2 as a possible D gene (5 bases). Trimming pared 8 bases from V and 2 bases from J, leaving 15 bases between. There are 14 residues in the CDR3. Germline CDR1 SGHTA, CDR2 FQGNSA. CDR3 sequence (DNA): TGTGCCAGCCGGGGTAAACTCTTTCAAGAGACCCAGTACTTC. It translates to CASRGKLFQETQYF.

This chain connects TRBV2 to TRBJ2-2, with a weak D call TRBD1 (5 bases). Germline lookup yields CDR1 SNHLY and CDR2 FYNNEI. Trimming stripped 1 base from V and 7 bases from J, with 16 bases between. The CDR3 covers 16 residues. CDR3 in DNA: TGTGCCAGCAGTGAAGGGGGCGCGGACGTTGGCGGGGAGCTGTTTTTT. Amino acids: CASSEGGADVGGELFF.

This clonotype was seen a few times. The chain employs TRBV29-1 and TRBJ2-7, with TRBD1 matching 7 bases. Germline values: CDR1 SQVTM, CDR2 ANQGSEA. CDR3 length: 14 residues. V was clipped by 4 bases and J by 5 bases; unmatched bases: 11. The CDR3 loop reads CSVVGKGAVNEQYF. CDR3 coding DNA: TGCAGCGTTGTAGGGAAGGGGGCTGTCAACGAGCAGTACTTC.

V and J are TRBV7-2 and TRBJ2-2; D is undetermined. Trimming removed 3 bases at V and 6 bases at J, with 11 bases between. The length of the CDR3 is 14 residues. In germline, CDR1 is SGHTA, CDR2 FQGNSA. The CDR3 bases are TGTGCCAGCAGCTTGGTGGCTATAGCCGGGGAGCTGTTTTTT. This codes for CASSLVAIAGELFF.

The J gene is TRBJ2-1, the V gene TRBV12-3 or TRBV12-4; 7 nucleotides align to TRBD2. The CDR3 spans 12 residues. V lost 4 bases and J lost 12; bases outside the gene matches: 6. CDR3 protein: CASSSTSVGQFF. CDR3 DNA: TGTGCCAGCAGTTCAACTAGCGTAGGGCAGTTCTTC.

The chain couples TRBV28 to TRBJ2-1; 8 bases map to TRBD1. The CDR3 spans 17 residues. V lost 3 bases and J lost 4; bases outside the gene matches: 11. Germline-derived CDR1 and CDR2 are MDHEN and SYDVKM. The CDR3 reads CASSFGIGQGRYNEQFF. CDR3 DNA sequence: TGTGCCAGCAGTTTTGGCATTGGACAGGGACGGTACAATGAGCAGTTCTTC.

J is TRBJ2-5 and V is TRBV6-1, with D possibly TRBD2 on 5 matching bases. The DNA end favors TRBJ2-7, so the J call may be wrong. Germline CDR1 and CDR2: MNHNS and SASEGT. The CDR3 has 17 residues. CDR3 coding DNA: TGTGCCAGCAGTCAACCTCCCTTTACTGGGAGTCTCTACGAGCAGTACTTC. Amino acid sequence: CASSQPPFTGSLYEQYF.

For this clonotype: At one end, the junction sequence differs from germline, possibly due to a read error. This rearrangement joins TRBV7-2 to TRBJ2-4; tentative D call: TRBD1 (6 bases). The J call is doubtful: the DNA matches TRBJ2-1 better. Germline V lookup: CDR1 SGHTA, CDR2 FQGNSA. The CDR3 covers 19 residues. DNA for the CDR3: TGTGCCAGCAGTTTAGACTCCCGATTCAGTAGGGGGTCCAAAAACATTCAGTTCTTC. Amino acids: CASSLDSRFSRGSKNIQFF.

The chain links TRBV18 to TRBJ2-6; D not resolved. V lost 0 bases and J 3 bases, leaving 6 bases between the germline ends. CDR1 is KGHSH, CDR2 LQKENI, per germline. The CDR3 extends over 15 amino acids. The CDR3 region is CASSPPGIGANVLTF. The CDR3 bases are TGTGCCAGCTCACCACCGGGGATTGGGGCCAACGTCCTGACTTTC.

Details on this clonotype: A much larger clone lies one base from this, so it may be a read error. The chain uses TRBV25-1 and TRBJ2-3; 8 nucleotides align to TRBD2. Germline CDR1 is MGHDK and CDR2 is SYGVNS. This CDR3 contains 17 residues. CDR3 loop: CASSELGLADLTDAQYF. The CDR3 region has the DNA TGTGCCAGCAGTGAATTAGGACTAGCAGACCTCACAGATGCGCAGTATTTT.

This clonotype was observed a few times. This sequence joins TRBV9 and TRBJ2-1; D remains ambiguous. The CDR3 has 13 amino acids. The germline V gene encodes CDR1 SGDLS and CDR2 YYNGEE. V was cut by 0 bases and J by 4 bases, with 5 bases left in between. CDR3 loop: CASSVEEYNEQFF. The CDR3 DNA is TGTGCCAGCAGCGTAGAGGAGTACAATGAGCAGTTCTTC. The complete variable domain, with remaining parts taken from reference TRBV9 and TRBJ2-1, reads DSGVTQTPKHLITATGQRVTLRCSPRSGDLSVYWYQQSLDQGLQFLIQYYNGEERAKGNILERFSAQQFPDLHSELNLSSLELGDSALYFCASSVEEYNEQFFGPGTRLTVL.

In DNA form, the CDR3 reads TGTGCCAGCTCACCAGGAACGCGGAAGGGAAATACGCAGTATTTT. Protein sequence: CASSPGTRKGNTQYF. The chain uses TRBV18 and TRBJ2-3; no firm D call. V dropped 2 bases and J dropped 7 bases, with 16 bases sitting between them. Per germline, CDR1 KGHSH and CDR2 LQKENI. The CDR3 runs to 15 residues.

The chain combines TRBV7-9 with TRBJ1-2; the D is unclear. V gave up 4 bases and J gave up 4 bases, with 13 bases separating them. Germline V CDR1 and CDR2: SEHNR, FQNEAQ (reference sequence). This CDR3 has 14 amino acids. In DNA, the CDR3 is TGTGCCAGCAGCTCCTTCGGGTTCAGCTATGGCTACACCTTC. The encoded protein is CASSSFGFSYGYTF.

The rearrangement links TRBV27 to TRBJ2-2; no clear D gene. The CDR3 covers 13 residues. V lost 0 bases and J lost 5, with 4 bases in between. The germline V gene encodes CDR1 MNHEY and CDR2 SMNVEV (reference sequence). The CDR3 reads CASSLSKTGELFF. CDR3 DNA: TGTGCCAGCAGTTTATCCAAGACCGGGGAGCTGTTTTTT.

The chain joins TRBV28 to TRBJ1-6; TRBD1 might be the D (5 bases). V dropped 7 bases and J dropped 10 bases, with 17 bases sitting between them. The CDR3 spans 14 residues. Germline V lookup: CDR1 MDHEN, CDR2 SYDVKM. CDR3 sequence (DNA): TGTGCCAGCACTCCTTGGCAGGGACGGTCACCCCTCCACTTT. It translates to CASTPWQGRSPLHF.

This CDR3 reads CSVEDWGGLREGSYEQYF. As DNA, the CDR3 is TGCAGCGTTGAAGATTGGGGGGGCCTGCGGGAGGGCTCCTACGAGCAGTACTTC. The chain joins TRBV29-1 to TRBJ2-7; 9 bases line up with TRBD2. This CDR3 contains 18 residues. The ends lost 0 bases at V and 0 bases at J; junction bases unmatched: 12. Germline V gene data show CDR1 as SQVTM and CDR2 as ANQGSEA.

The chain recombines TRBV2 with TRBJ2-7; the match to TRBD2 covers 8 bases. This CDR3 contains 15 residues. Per germline, CDR1 SNHLY and CDR2 FYNNEI. V trimming: 10 bases; J trimming: 1 base; junction bases outside the gene matches: 12. The chain's CDR3 is CAIHHVVAGSYEQYF. The DNA for the CDR3 is TGTGCCATCCATCATGTAGTAGCGGGATCCTACGAGCAGTACTTC.

The chain combines TRBV12-5 with TRBJ1-2, with a weak D call TRBD1 (5 bases). CDR3 length: 16 amino acids. Germline CDR1 and CDR2: LGHNT and FRNRAP. Trimming took 2 bases from V and 2 from J, leaving 15 bases between them. CDR3 in amino acids: CASGLRVRQTNYGYTF. In nucleotides, the CDR3 is TGTGCTAGTGGTTTGAGAGTTCGACAGACGAACTATGGCTACACCTTC.

V and J are TRBV4-3 and TRBJ2-5; D may be TRBD1 (5 bases). V shed 1 base and J shed 0 bases, with 12 bases lying between them. The CDR3 covers 16 residues. Germline CDR1 LGHNA, CDR2 YSLEER. Here the CDR3 reads CASSQGYRTYQETQYF. The CDR3 DNA follows: TGCGCCAGCAGCCAAGGGTACAGGACCTACCAAGAGACCCAGTACTTC.

CDR3 bases: TGTGCCAGCTCACCAACAATGAGCTCCTACGAGCAGTACTTC. This translates into CASSPTMSSYEQYF. The chain carries TRBV18 and TRBJ2-7; no clear D gene. The V end was cut by 2 bases, the J end by 0 bases, with 8 bases between. Per the germline V gene, CDR1 is KGHSH and CDR2 is LQKENI. This CDR3 contains 14 residues.

The V gene is TRBV4-2, the J gene TRBJ2-1; no definite D call. The CDR3 covers 14 residues. The V gene lost 1 base and the J gene lost 4 bases, with 8 bases spanning the gap. CDR1 is LGHNA, CDR2 YNFKEQ, per germline. CDR3 sequence reads: CASSQAAQYNEQFF. The CDR3 coding sequence is TGTGCCAGCAGCCAAGCCGCGCAGTACAATGAGCAGTTCTTC.

The chain employs TRBV20-1 and TRBJ2-1; 7 bases map to TRBD2. V dropped 3 bases and J dropped 3; count of bases not matched to a gene: 14. The CDR3 is 17 amino acids. Germline lookup yields CDR1 DFQATT and CDR2 SNEGSKA (reference sequence). CDR3 DNA: TGCAGTGCTAGGGCCGGATTGGCGGGAGACCACTACAATGAGCAGTTCTTC. This encodes CSARAGLAGDHYNEQFF.